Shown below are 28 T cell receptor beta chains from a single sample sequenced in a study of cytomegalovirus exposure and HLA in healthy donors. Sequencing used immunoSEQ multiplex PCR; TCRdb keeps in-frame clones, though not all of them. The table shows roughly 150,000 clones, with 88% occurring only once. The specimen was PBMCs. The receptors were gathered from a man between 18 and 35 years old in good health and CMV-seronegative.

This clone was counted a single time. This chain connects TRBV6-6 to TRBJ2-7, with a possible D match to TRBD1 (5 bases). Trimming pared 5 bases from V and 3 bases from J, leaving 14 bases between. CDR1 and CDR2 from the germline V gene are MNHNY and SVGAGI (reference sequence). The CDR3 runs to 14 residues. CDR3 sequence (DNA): TGTGCCAGCAGTCTCCAGGGCGTCGGCTACGAGCAGTACTTC. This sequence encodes CASSLQGVGYEQYF.

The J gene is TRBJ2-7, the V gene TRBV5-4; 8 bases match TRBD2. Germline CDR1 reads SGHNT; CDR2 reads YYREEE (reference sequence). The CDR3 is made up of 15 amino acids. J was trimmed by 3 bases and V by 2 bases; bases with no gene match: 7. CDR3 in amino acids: CASSFGSGTYYEQYF. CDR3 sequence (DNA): TGTGCCAGCAGCTTCGGTAGCGGGACGTACTACGAGCAGTACTTC.

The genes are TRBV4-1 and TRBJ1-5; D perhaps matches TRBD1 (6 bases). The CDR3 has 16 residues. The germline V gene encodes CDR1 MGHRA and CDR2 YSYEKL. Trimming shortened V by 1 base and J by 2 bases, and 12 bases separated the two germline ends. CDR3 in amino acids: CASSQASGAGNQPQHF. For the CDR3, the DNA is TGCGCCAGCAGCCAAGCTTCAGGGGCCGGCAATCAGCCCCAGCATTTT.

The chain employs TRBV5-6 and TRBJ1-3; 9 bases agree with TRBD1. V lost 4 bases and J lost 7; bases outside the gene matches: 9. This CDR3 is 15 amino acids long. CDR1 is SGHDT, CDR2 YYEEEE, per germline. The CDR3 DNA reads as TGTGCCAGCAGCCCGACCCCGACAGGGGGGAACACCATATATTTT. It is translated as CASSPTPTGGNTIYF.

CDR3 region: CAISLREKETQYF. CDR3 nucleotides: TGTGCCATCAGCCTGCGGGAGAAAGAGACCCAGTACTTC. The chain couples TRBV10-3 to TRBJ2-5; 7 bases are shared with TRBD2. The germline gives CDR1 ENHRY, CDR2 SYGVKD. V lost 6 bases and J lost 3; bases outside the gene matches: 4. The CDR3 has 13 amino acids.

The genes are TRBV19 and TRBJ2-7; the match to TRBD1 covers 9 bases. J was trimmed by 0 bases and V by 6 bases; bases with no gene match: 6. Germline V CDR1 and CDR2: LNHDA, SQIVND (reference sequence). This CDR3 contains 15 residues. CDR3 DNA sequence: TGTGCCAGTAGCCCGGGACAGGGTTTCTCCTACGAGCAGTACTTC. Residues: CASSPGQGFSYEQYF. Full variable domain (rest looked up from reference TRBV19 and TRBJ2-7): DGGITQSPKYLFRKEGQNVTLSCEQNLNHDAMYWYRQDPGQGLRLIYYSQIVNDFQKGDIAEGYSVSREKKESFPLTVTSAQKNPTAFYLCASSPGQGFSYEQYFGPGTRLTVT.

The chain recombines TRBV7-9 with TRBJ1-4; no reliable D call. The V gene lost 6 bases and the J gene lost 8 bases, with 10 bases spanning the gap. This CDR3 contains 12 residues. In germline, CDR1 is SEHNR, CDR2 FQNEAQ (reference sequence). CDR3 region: CASRDLGEKLFF. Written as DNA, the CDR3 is TGTGCCAGCAGGGACTTAGGGGAAAAACTGTTTTTT.

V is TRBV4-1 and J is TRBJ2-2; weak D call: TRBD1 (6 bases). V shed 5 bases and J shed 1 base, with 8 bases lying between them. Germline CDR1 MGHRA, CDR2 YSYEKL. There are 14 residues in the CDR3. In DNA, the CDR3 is TGCGCCAGCAGCGACAGGCGGAACACCGGGGAGCTGTTTTTT. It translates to CASSDRRNTGELFF.

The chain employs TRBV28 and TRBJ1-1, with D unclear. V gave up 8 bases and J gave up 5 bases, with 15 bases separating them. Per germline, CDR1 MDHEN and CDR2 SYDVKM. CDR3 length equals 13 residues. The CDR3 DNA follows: TGTGCCAGCCGCCCGTCGGGGAGGACTGAAGCTTTCTTT. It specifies CASRPSGRTEAFF.

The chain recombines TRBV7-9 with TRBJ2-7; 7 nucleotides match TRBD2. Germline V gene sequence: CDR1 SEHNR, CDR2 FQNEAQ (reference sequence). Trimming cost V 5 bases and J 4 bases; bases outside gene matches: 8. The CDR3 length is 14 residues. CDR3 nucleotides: TGTGCCAGCAGCCAAGGCGGGAGCCAATACGAGCAGTACTTC. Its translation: CASSQGGSQYEQYF.

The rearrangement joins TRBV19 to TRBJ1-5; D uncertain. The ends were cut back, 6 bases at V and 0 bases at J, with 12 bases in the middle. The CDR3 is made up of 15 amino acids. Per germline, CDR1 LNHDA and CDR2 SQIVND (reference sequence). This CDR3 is CASRGGQFSNQPQHF. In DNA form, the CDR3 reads TGTGCCAGTAGAGGTGGGCAGTTTAGCAATCAGCCCCAGCATTTT.

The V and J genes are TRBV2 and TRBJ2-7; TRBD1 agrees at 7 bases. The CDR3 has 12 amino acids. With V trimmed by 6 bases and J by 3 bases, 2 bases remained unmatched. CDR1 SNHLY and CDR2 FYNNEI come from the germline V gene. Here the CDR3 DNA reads TGTGCCAGCAGCTACAGGGGCTACGAGCAGTACGTC. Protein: CASSYRGYEQYV.

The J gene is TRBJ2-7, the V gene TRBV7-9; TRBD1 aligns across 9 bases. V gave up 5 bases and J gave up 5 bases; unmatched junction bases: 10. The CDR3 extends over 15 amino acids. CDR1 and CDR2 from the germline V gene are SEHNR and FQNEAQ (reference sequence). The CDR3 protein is CASSQTTGGNDEQYF. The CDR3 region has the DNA TGTGCCAGCAGCCAGACTACAGGGGGCAACGACGAGCAGTACTTC.

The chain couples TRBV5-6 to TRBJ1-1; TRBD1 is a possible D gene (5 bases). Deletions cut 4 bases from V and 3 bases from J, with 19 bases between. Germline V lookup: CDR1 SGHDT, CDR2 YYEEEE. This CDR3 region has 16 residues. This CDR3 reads CASSLLNQGGHTEAFF. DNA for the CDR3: TGTGCCAGCAGCCTTCTAAATCAGGGAGGACACACTGAAGCTTTCTTT.

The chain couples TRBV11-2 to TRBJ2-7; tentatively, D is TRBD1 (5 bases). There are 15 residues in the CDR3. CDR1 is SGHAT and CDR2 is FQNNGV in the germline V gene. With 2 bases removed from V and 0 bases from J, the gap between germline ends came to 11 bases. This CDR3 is CASSLYSTASYEQYF. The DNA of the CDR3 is TGTGCCAGCAGCTTATACTCGACAGCCTCCTACGAGCAGTACTTC.

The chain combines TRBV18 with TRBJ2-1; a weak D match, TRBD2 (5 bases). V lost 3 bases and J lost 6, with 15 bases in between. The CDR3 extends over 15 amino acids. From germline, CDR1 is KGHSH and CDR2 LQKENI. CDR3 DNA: TGTGCCAGCTCACCCCAAGAGGGCCCAGGCAATGAGCAGTTCTTC. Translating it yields CASSPQEGPGNEQFF.

The DNA of the CDR3 is TGTGCCAGCAGCCAAGAAAGCTCCGGGAGTCCGCAGTACTTC. Encoded protein: CASSQESSGSPQYF. The V gene is TRBV4-2, the J gene TRBJ2-7, with D perhaps TRBD2 (6 bases). This CDR3 is 14 amino acids long. Germline V gene lookup returns CDR1 LGHNA and CDR2 YNFKEQ. V shed 0 bases and J shed 9 bases, with 15 bases lying between them.

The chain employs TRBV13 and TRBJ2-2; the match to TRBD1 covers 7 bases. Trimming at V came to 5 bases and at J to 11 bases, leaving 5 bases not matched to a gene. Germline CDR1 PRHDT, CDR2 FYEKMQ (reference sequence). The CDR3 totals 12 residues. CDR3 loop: CASSNRGGELFF. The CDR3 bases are TGTGCCAGCAGCAACAGGGGTGGCGAGCTGTTTTTT.

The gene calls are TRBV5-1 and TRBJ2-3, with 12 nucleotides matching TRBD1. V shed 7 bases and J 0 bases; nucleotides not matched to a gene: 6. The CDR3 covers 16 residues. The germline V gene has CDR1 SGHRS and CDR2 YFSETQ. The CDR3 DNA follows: TGCGCCAGCGGGACAGGGGGCTCTTCTAGCACAGATACGCAGTATTTT. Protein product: CASGTGGSSSTDTQYF.

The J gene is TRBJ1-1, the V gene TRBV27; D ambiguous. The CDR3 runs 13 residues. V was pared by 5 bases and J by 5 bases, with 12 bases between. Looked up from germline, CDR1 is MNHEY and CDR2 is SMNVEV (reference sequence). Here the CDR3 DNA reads TGTGCCAGCAGTCCCCTTGAGGGTACTGAAGCTTTCTTT. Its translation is CASSPLEGTEAFF.

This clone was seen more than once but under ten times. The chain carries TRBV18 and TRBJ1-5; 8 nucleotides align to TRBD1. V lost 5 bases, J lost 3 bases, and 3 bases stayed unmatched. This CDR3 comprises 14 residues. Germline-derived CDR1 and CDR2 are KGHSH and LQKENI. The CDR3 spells CASSMDRDNQPQHF. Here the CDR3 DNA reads TGTGCCAGCTCAATGGACAGGGACAATCAGCCCCAGCATTTT.

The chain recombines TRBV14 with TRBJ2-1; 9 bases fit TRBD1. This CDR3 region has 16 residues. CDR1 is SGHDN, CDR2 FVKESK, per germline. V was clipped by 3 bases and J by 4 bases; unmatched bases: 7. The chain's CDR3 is CASSHGTGRGYNEQFF. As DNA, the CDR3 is TGTGCCAGCAGCCATGGGACAGGGAGGGGATACAATGAGCAGTTCTTC. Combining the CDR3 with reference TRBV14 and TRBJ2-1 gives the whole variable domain EAGVTQFPSHSVIEKGQTVTLRCDPISGHDNLYWYRRVMGKEIKFLLHFVKESKQDESGMPNNRFLAERTGGTYSTLKVQPAELEDSGVYFCASSHGTGRGYNEQFFGPGTRLTVL.

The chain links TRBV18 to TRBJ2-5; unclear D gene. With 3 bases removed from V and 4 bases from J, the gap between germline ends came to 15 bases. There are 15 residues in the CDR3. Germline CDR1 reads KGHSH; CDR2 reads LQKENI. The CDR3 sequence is CASSPGSHVTETQYF. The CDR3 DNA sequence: TGTGCCAGCTCACCCGGGTCGCATGTCACAGAGACCCAGTACTTC. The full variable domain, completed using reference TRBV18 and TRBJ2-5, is NAGVMQNPRHLVRRRGQEARLRCSPMKGHSHVYWYRQLPEEGLKFMVYLQKENIIDESGMPKERFSAEFPKEGPSILRIQQVVRGDSAAYFCASSPGSHVTETQYFGPGTRLLVL.

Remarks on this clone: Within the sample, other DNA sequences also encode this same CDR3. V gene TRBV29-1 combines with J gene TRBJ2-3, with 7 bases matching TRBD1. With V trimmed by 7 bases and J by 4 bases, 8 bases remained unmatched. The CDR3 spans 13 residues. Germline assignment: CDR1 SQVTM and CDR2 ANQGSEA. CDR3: CSARQGRADTQYF. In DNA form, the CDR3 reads TGCAGCGCTCGACAGGGTCGTGCAGATACGCAGTATTTT.

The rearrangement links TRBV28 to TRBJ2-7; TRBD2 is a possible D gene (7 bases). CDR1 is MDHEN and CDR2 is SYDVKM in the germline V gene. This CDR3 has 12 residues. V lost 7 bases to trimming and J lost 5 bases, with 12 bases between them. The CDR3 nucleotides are TGTGCCAGCAATCGGGGGGCAAACGAGCAGTACTTC. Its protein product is CASNRGANEQYF.

CDR3 DNA sequence: TGTGCCAGCAGGCTTCGACAGGGGTTGAACACTGAAGCTTTCTTT. It is translated as CASRLRQGLNTEAFF. The chain combines TRBV28 with TRBJ1-1, with 8 positions matching TRBD1. CDR3 size: 15 residues. Looked up from germline, CDR1 is MDHEN and CDR2 is SYDVKM. V gave up 6 bases and J gave up 0 bases; unmatched junction bases: 6.

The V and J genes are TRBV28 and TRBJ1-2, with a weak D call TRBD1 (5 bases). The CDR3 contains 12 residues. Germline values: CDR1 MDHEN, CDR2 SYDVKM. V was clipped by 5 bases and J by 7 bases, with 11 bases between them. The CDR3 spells CASSRRGSGYTF. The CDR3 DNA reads TGTGCCAGCAGTCGACGGGGGTCTGGCTACACCTTC.

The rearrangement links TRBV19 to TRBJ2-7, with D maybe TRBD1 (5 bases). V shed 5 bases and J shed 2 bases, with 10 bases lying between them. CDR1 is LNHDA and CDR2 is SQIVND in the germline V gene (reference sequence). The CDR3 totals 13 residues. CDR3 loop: CASSFQGTYEQYF. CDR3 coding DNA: TGTGCCAGTAGTTTTCAGGGTACCTACGAGCAGTACTTC.